These T cell receptor beta chains were read from a single sample in a study of a mutant IDH1 vaccine in newly diagnosed glioma. Clones were sequenced by immunoSEQ multiplex PCR, and TCRdb holds only the in-frame ones, with some missing. Of fewer than 65,000 clones detected, over 65% appear once; the ten largest clones hold approximately 1.8%. The sample was PBMCs, taken from a glioma patient treated with radiotherapy, temozolomide or both. These receptors all stem from a middle-aged woman with glioma. CDR3s include the opening cysteine and the closing phenylalanine or tryptophan. D genes are given only for firm matches. Rows give clone size only sometimes, using once, few, many, or a class for an expanded clone.

clone size,V gene,D gene,J gene,CDR3 protein,CDR3 DNA
NA,TRBV7-9,NA,TRBJ2-7,CASSSPIGGPGGSYEQYF,TGTGCCAGCAGCTCCCCAATAGGAGGGCCAGGGGGTTCCTACGAGCAGTACTTC
NA,TRBV30,NA,TRBJ2-5,CAWSNGGETQYF,TGTGCCTGGAGTAACGGGGGAGAGACCCAGTACTTC
NA,TRBV2,TRBD2,TRBJ2-5,CASSEALAGSIGTQYF,TGTGCCAGCAGTGAAGCACTAGCGGGGTCGATCGGGACCCAGTACTTC
NA,TRBV19,NA,TRBJ1-1,CASRIQGRGTEAFF,TGTGCCAGTAGAATCCAGGGGAGGGGAACTGAAGCTTTCTTT
NA,TRBV4-1,NA,TRBJ2-5,CASSQGTWTSRETQYF,TGCGCCAGCAGCCAAGGAACATGGACGAGTCGAGAGACCCAGTACTTC
NA,TRBV2,NA,TRBJ2-7,CASSAADYEQYF,TGTGCCAGCAGCGCAGCCGACTACGAGCAGTACTTC
NA,TRBV2,NA,TRBJ2-5,CASSYQETQYF,TGTGCCTCCTCGTACCAAGAGACCCAGTACTTC
once,TRBV5-1,TRBD1,TRBJ2-7,CASSFSGTEGLSWDFEQYF,TGCGCCAGCAGCTTTTCCGGGACAGAGGGGCTTTCTTGGGATTTCGAGCAGTACTTC
NA,TRBV2,TRBD1,TRBJ1-5,CASSDDRDENQPQHF,TGTGCCAGCAGTGATGACAGGGATGAGAATCAGCCCCAGCATTTT
NA,TRBV5-1,TRBD1,TRBJ1-2,CASSLDRGNNGYTF,TGCGCCAGCAGCTTAGACAGGGGGAACAATGGCTACACCTTC
few,TRBV10-1,NA,TRBJ1-2,CASSLSKNYGYTF,TGCGCCAGCAGTTTGAGTAAGAACTATGGCTACACCTTC
few,TRBV20-1,NA,TRBJ1-2,CSASKGSYTF,TGCAGTGCTAGTAAAGGAAGCTACACCTTC
NA,TRBV9,NA,TRBJ2-7,CASSVGGDGYEQYF,TGTGCCAGCAGCGTAGGAGGCGACGGCTACGAGCAGTACTTC
NA,TRBV27,NA,TRBJ2-7,CASMDGSEGKTYEQYF,TGTGCCAGCATGGATGGTTCGGAGGGGAAAACCTACGAGCAGTACTTC
NA,TRBV29-1,NA,TRBJ2-2,CSVPTEAGELFF,TGCAGCGTCCCAACAGAAGCCGGGGAGCTGTTTTTT
NA,TRBV5-1,TRBD2,TRBJ2-3,CASSLGGLAGGLDTQYF,TGCGCCAGCAGCTTGGGCGGACTAGCGGGGGGCCTAGATACGCAGTATTTT
NA,TRBV30,TRBD2,TRBJ2-2,CALTGGSGTGELFF,TGTGCCCTAACGGGAGGGTCGGGCACCGGGGAGCTGTTTTTT
once,TRBV4-3,TRBD2,TRBJ2-3,CASSQGLALRTDTQYF,TGCGCCAGCAGCCAGGGACTAGCTCTTCGCACAGATACGCAGTATTTT
NA,TRBV5-1,TRBD1,TRBJ1-2,CASSWGQNYGYTF,TGCGCCAGCAGCTGGGGACAGAACTATGGCTACACCTTC
NA,TRBV30,NA,TRBJ1-2,CAWSFHRKNYGYTF,TGTGCCTGGAGTTTTCACAGGAAGAATTATGGCTACACCTTC
few,TRBV30,NA,TRBJ2-5,CAWSVPGETQYF,TGTGCCTGGAGTGTACCCGGGGAGACCCAGTACTTC
NA,TRBV6-6,TRBD1,TRBJ1-5,CASSWQGQGAQPQHF,TGTGCCAGCAGTTGGCAGGGACAGGGGGCTCAGCCCCAGCATTTT
NA,TRBV19,NA,TRBJ2-2,CASSISPGELFF,TGTGCCAGTAGTATCTCGCCCGGGGAGCTGTTTTTT
NA,TRBV27,NA,TRBJ1-1,CASSLRQAVNTEAFF,TGTGCCAGCAGTTTGAGACAGGCGGTGAACACTGAAGCTTTCTTT
once,TRBV6-5,NA,TRBJ1-5,CASRPPGNSNQPQHF,TGTGCCAGCAGACCGCCGGGTAATAGCAATCAGCCCCAGCATTTT
NA,TRBV11-3,NA,TRBJ2-1,CASSARDGNNEQFF,TGTGCCAGCAGCGCCCGGGACGGAAACAATGAGCAGTTCTTC
NA,TRBV27,NA,TRBJ2-2,CASRLRDTNTGELFF,TGTGCCAGCAGACTCCGGGACACCAACACCGGGGAGCTGTTTTTT
NA,TRBV10-3,NA,TRBJ1-1,CAISDSTAEAFF,TGTGCCATCAGTGATTCGACAGCTGAAGCTTTCTTT
NA,TRBV6-5,NA,TRBJ1-1,CASSSFGTPNTEAFF,TGTGCCAGCAGTTCGTTCGGGACACCGAACACTGAAGCTTTCTTT
NA,TRBV11-3,NA,TRBJ1-1,CASSENPGVAEAFF,TGTGCCAGCAGCGAAAACCCAGGGGTAGCTGAAGCTTTCTTT
NA,TRBV5-1,NA,TRBJ1-1,CASSLAGGPNTEAFF,TGCGCCAGCAGCTTGGCCGGGGGCCCGAACACTGAAGCTTTCTTT
NA,TRBV7-8,NA,TRBJ1-6,CASSLGVRSSSYNSPLHF,TGTGCCAGCAGCTTAGGGGTCCGATCCAGCTCCTATAATTCACCCCTCCACTTT
NA,TRBV6-5,TRBD1,TRBJ2-7,CASSYDRATHYEQYF,TGTGCCAGCAGTTACGACAGGGCGACACACTACGAGCAGTACTTC
once,TRBV15,TRBD2,TRBJ2-5,CATSPNGGSGETQYF,TGTGCCACCAGTCCGAACGGGGGGAGCGGGGAGACCCAGTACTTC
NA,TRBV29-1,TRBD1,TRBJ1-4,CSVAGQGLEKLFF,TGCAGCGTTGCCGGACAGGGCTTAGAAAAACTGTTTTTT
NA,TRBV5-1,NA,TRBJ1-2,CASSLGGEDYGYTF,TGCGCCAGCAGCTTGGGGGGGGAGGACTATGGCTACACCTTC
few,TRBV7-9,NA,TRBJ1-1,CASARGAAEAFF,TGTGCCAGCGCGCGGGGGGCGGCTGAAGCTTTCTTT
few,TRBV19,NA,TRBJ1-6,CASRFQRDSPLHF,TGTGCCAGTAGGTTCCAGAGGGATTCACCCCTCCACTTT
once,TRBV7-9,NA,TRBJ2-3,CASSLPQGTDTQYF,TGTGCCAGCAGCTTACCGCAGGGAACAGATACGCAGTATTTT
NA,TRBV4-2,TRBD2,TRBJ2-3,CASTPLASGGAGDTQYF,TGTGCCAGCACGCCTCTGGCTAGCGGGGGGGCAGGGGATACGCAGTATTTT
NA,TRBV6-5,TRBD2,TRBJ2-5,CASSYSLSGGETQYF,TGTGCCAGCAGTTACTCCCTTAGCGGGGGTGAGACCCAGTACTTC
NA,TRBV6-6,TRBD1,TRBJ2-1,CASGTGTGGNEQFF,TGTGCCAGCGGGACCGGGACAGGGGGCAATGAGCAGTTCTTC
NA,TRBV7-9,TRBD1,TRBJ2-7,CASSSVTGVSYEQYF,TGTGCCAGCAGCTCCGTGACAGGGGTCTCCTACGAGCAGTACTTC
NA,TRBV30,NA,TRBJ1-1,CAWSLAATWLAEAFF,TGTGCCTGGAGTCTCGCGGCAACTTGGCTCGCTGAAGCTTTCTTT
NA,TRBV5-6,NA,TRBJ2-7,CASSTTESYEQYF,TGTGCCAGCAGCACGACAGAATCCTACGAGCAGTACTTC
NA,TRBV10-2,TRBD2,TRBJ2-5,CASREGLAGSETQYF,TGCGCCAGCAGGGAAGGTTTAGCGGGGTCGGAGACCCAGTACTTC
NA,TRBV7-2,NA,TRBJ1-5,CASSLGELNQPQHF,TGTGCCAGCAGCTTAGGGGAGCTCAATCAGCCCCAGCATTTT